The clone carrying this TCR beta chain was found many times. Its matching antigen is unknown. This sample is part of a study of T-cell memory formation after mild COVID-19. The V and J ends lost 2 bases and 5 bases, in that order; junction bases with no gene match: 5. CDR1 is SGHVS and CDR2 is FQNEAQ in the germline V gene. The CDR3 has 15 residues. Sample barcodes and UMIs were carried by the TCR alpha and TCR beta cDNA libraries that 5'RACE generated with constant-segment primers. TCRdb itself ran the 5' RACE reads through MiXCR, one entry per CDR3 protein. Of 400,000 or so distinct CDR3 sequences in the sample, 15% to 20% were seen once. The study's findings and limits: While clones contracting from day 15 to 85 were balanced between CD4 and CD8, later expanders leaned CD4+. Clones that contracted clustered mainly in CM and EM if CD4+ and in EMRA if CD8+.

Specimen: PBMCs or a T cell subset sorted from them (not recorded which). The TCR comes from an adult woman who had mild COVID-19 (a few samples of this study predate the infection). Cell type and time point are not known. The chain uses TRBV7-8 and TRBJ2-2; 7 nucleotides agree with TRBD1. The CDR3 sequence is CASSLQGVGTGELFF. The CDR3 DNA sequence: TGTGCCAGCAGCTTACAGGGGGTCGGTACCGGGGAGCTGTTTTTT.